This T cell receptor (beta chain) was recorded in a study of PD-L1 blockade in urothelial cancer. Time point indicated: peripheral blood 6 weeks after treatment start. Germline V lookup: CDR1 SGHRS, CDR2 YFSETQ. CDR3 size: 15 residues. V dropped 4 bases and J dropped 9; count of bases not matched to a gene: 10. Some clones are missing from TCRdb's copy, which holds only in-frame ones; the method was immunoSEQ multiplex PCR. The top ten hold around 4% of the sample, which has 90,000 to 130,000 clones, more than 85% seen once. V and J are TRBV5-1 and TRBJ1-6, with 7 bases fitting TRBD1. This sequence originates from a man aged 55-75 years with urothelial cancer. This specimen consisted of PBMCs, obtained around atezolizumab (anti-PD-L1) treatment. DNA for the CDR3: TGCGCCAGCAGCATCGGGACAGCGGTAGGTTCACCCCTCCACTTT. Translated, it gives CASSIGTAVGSPLHF.